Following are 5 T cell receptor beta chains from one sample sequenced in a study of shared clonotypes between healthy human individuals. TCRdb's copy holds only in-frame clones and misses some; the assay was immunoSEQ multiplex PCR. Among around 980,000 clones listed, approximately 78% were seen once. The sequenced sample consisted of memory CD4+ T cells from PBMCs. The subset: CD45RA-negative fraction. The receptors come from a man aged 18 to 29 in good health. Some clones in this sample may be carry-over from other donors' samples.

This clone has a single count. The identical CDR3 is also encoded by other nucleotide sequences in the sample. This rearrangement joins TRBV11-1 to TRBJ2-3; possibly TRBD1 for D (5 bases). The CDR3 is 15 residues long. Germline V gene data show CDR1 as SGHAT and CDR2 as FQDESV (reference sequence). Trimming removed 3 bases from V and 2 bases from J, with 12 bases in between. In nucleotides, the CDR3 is TGTGCCAGCAGCTTTTGGGGCAGCTCCACAGATACGCAGTATTTT. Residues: CASSFWGSSTDTQYF. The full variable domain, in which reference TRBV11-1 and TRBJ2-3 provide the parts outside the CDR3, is EAEVAQSPRYKITEKSQAVAFWCDPISGHATLYWYRQILGQGPELLVQFQDESVVDDSQLPKDRFSAERLKGVDSTLKIQPAELGDSAMYLCASSFWGSSTDTQYFGPGTRLTVL.

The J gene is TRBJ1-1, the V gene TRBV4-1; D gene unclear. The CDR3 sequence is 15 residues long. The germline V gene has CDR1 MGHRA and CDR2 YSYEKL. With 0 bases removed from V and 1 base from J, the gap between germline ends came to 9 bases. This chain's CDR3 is CASSQDLGRNTEAFF. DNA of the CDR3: TGCGCCAGCAGCCAAGATCTGGGGAGGAACACTGAAGCTTTCTTT.

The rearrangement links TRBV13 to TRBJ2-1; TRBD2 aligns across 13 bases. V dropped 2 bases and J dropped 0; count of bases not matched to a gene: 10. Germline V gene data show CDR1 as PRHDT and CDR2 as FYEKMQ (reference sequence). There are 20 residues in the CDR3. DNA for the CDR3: TGTGCCAGCAGCTTAATCGGAATCACTAGCGGGAGGGCCTCCTACAATGAGCAGTTCTTC. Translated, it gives CASSLIGITSGRASYNEQFF.

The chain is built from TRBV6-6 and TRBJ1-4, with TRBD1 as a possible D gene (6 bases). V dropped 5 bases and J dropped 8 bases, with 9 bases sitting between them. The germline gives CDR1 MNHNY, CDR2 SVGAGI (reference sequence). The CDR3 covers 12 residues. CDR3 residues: CASSQGGEKLFF. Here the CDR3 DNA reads TGTGCCAGCAGTCAAGGGGGGGAAAAACTGTTTTTT.

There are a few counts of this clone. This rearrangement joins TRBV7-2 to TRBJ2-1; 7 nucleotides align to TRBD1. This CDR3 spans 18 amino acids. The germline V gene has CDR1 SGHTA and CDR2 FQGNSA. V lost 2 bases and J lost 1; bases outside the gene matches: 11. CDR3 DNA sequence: TGTGCCAGCAGCTTAAGCGTGCGAGGGGGCACATCCTACAATGAGCAGTTCTTC. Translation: CASSLSVRGGTSYNEQFF.